The 10 T cell receptor beta chains below were found in one sample sequenced in a study of blood T cell repertoires in COVID-19. TCRdb's copy holds only in-frame clones and misses some; the assay was immunoSEQ multiplex PCR. The sample contains about 210,000 clones, roughly 81% of which appear only once. Source material: peripheral blood. The source is a woman in her forties or fifties with active or convalescent COVID-19.

The V gene is TRBV5-4, the J gene TRBJ2-1; 7 bases agree with TRBD1. Germline CDR1 reads SGHNT; CDR2 reads YYREEE (reference sequence). J gave up 0 bases and V 5 bases, and 5 bases lay outside the gene matches. The CDR3 has 15 residues. CDR3 nucleotides: TGTGCCAGCAGGTCCAGGGGGAGCTCCTACAATGAGCAGTTCTTC. It encodes CASRSRGSSYNEQFF.

The chain uses TRBV19 and TRBJ1-3, with 8 bases that match TRBD1. This CDR3 contains 15 residues. V gave up 6 bases and J gave up 2 bases; unmatched junction bases: 6. The V gene's germline CDR1 is LNHDA and CDR2 SQIVND (reference sequence). CDR3 protein: CASSDRGMTGNTIYF. As DNA, the CDR3 is TGTGCCAGTAGCGACAGGGGAATGACTGGAAACACCATATATTTT.

The V call is TRBV10-1, the J call TRBJ2-1; 10 nucleotides align to TRBD2. Losses at the gene ends were 6 bases for V and 2 bases for J; bases not matched to a gene: 10. In germline, CDR1 is WNHNN, CDR2 SYGVQD (reference sequence). The CDR3 loop spans 17 amino acids. CDR3 in amino acids: CASSGKIAGGTYNEQFF. CDR3 coding DNA: TGCGCCAGCAGCGGGAAGATAGCGGGGGGTACCTACAATGAGCAGTTCTTC.

The V call is TRBV6-5, the J call TRBJ2-7; 11 bases line up with TRBD1. Germline loops: CDR1 MNHEY, CDR2 SVGAGI. The length of the CDR3 is 14 residues. The ends lost 5 bases at V and 4 bases at J; junction bases unmatched: 4. CDR3 residues: CASSPDRGPYEQYV. CDR3 DNA: TGTGCCAGCAGTCCGGACAGGGGGCCTTACGAGCAGTACGTC.

The sample holds a few counts of this clone. The chain uses TRBV28 and TRBJ1-5, with TRBD1 matching over 10 bases. The CDR3 totals 18 residues. Per germline, CDR1 MDHEN and CDR2 SYDVKM. Trimming took 5 bases from V and 0 from J; bases not matched to a gene: 10. For the CDR3, the DNA is TGTGCCAGCAGTCTGGGACAGGGGCCAGGGGGTAGCAATCAGCCCCAGCATTTT. Amino acid sequence: CASSLGQGPGGSNQPQHF.

The chain couples TRBV4-1 to TRBJ2-7; 7 bases are a match to TRBD1. The CDR3 runs to 14 residues. Trimming cost V 4 bases and J 1 base; bases outside gene matches: 4. Germline loops: CDR1 MGHRA, CDR2 YSYEKL. This CDR3 is CASSPTGQSYEQYV. The CDR3, as DNA: TGCGCCAGCAGCCCCACGGGACAGTCCTACGAGCAGTACGTC.

This clone was detected ten times or more. The chain recombines TRBV7-9 with TRBJ2-3, with D possibly matching TRBD1 (6 bases). The germline V gene encodes CDR1 SEHNR and CDR2 FQNEAQ (reference sequence). The CDR3 consists of 15 residues. The V end lost 1 base, the J end lost 2 bases, and 10 bases lay between the germline ends. DNA for the CDR3: TGTGCCAGCAGCTTAGGACAGGCCAACACAGATACGCAGTATTTT. This translates into CASSLGQANTDTQYF. Supplemented by reference TRBV7-9 and TRBJ2-3, the full variable domain reads DTGVSQNPRHKITKRGQNVTFRCDPISEHNRLYWYRQTLGQGPEFLTYFQNEAQLEKSRLLSDRFSAERPKGSFSTLEIQRTEQGDSAMYLCASSLGQANTDTQYFGPGTRLTVL.

The genes are TRBV28 and TRBJ1-2; the D gene is possibly TRBD1 (6 bases). The CDR3 runs to 15 residues. V lost 2 bases, J lost 7 bases, and 17 bases lay in between. CDR1 MDHEN and CDR2 SYDVKM come from the germline V gene. CDR3 nucleotides: TGTGCCAGCAGTTTAACAGGGAAGGGGGTAGGTGGCTACACCTTC. Residues: CASSLTGKGVGGYTF.

This clone was recorded only once. The gene calls are TRBV4-1 and TRBJ2-5; 10 positions agree with TRBD2. V dropped 3 bases and J dropped 5; count of bases not matched to a gene: 3. The CDR3 extends over 14 amino acids. Germline values: CDR1 MGHRA, CDR2 YSYEKL. In DNA form, the CDR3 reads TGCGCCAGCAGCCACACTAGCGGGGTGGAGACCCAGTACTTC. It codes for CASSHTSGVETQYF.

The rearrangement uses TRBV5-1 and TRBJ1-4; no clear D. CDR1 is SGHRS and CDR2 is YFSETQ in the germline V gene. V shed 4 bases and J shed 8 bases, with 15 bases lying between them. This CDR3 spans 14 amino acids. Here the CDR3 DNA reads TGCGCCAGCAGCCCTACAGAGCCGGGGGAAAAACTGTTTTTT. It translates to CASSPTEPGEKLFF. Drawing the rest from reference TRBV5-1 and TRBJ1-4, the complete variable domain is KAGVTQTPRYLIKTRGQQVTLSCSPISGHRSVSWYQQTPGQGLQFLFEYFSETQRNKGNFPGRFSGRQFSNSRSEMNVSTLELGDSALYLCASSPTEPGEKLFFGSGTQLSVL.